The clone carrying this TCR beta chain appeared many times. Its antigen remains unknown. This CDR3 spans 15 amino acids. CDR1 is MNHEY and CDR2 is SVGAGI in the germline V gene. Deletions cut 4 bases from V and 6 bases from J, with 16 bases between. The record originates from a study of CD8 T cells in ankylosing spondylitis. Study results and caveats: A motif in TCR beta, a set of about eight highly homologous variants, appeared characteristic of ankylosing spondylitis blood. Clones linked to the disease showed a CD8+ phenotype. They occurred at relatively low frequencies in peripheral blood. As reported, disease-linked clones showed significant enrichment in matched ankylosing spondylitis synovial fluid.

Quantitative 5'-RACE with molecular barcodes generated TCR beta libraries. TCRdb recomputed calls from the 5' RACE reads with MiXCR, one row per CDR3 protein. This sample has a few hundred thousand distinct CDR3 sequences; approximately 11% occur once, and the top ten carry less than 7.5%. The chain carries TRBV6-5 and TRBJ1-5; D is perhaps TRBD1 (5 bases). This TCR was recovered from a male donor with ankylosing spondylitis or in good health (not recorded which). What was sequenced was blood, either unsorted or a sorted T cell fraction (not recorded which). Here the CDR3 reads CASSFNLQGGQPQHF. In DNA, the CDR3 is TGTGCCAGCAGTTTCAACCTCCAGGGCGGTCAGCCCCAGCATTTT.